What follows is one T cell receptor (beta chain) and its context. Unmatched junction bases numbered 9, after V lost 4 bases and J lost 0 bases. The germline gives CDR1 LGHDT, CDR2 YNNKEL (reference sequence). The CDR3 totals 17 residues. This sample is part of a study of blood T cell repertoires in COVID-19. The overall study: Samples of COVID-19 (acute and convalescent) were obtained from the United States, Italy and Spain. PBMCs, B-cell-depleted T cells, or T cells were the source of the cDNA or gDNA that made up the material.

Assay used: immunoSEQ multiplex PCR; TCRdb lists only in-frame clones, some missing. The sample holds 310,000 or so clones, about 88% seen once. The rearrangement joins TRBV3-1 (or the pseudogene TRBV3-2) to TRBJ1-3; 7 bases agree with TRBD1. Sequenced sample: PBMCs or T cells enriched from blood (not recorded which). The origin of this receptor is a woman aged 40-49 years who had recovered from COVID-19. The CDR3 spells CASSREKGASSGNTIYF. In nucleotides, the CDR3 is TGTGCCAGCAGCCGGGAAAAGGGGGCTAGCTCTGGAAACACCATATATTTT.